The 13 T cell receptor beta chains below come from one sample, sequenced in a study of blood T cell repertoires in COVID-19. Profiled with immunoSEQ multiplex PCR; TCRdb holds only in-frame clones, not every one. The sample includes about 400,000 clones, approximately 84% seen only once; the top ten take 2.5% to 3.5%. The sample consisted of PBMCs or T cells enriched from blood (not recorded which). These receptors came from a woman aged 25 to 39 who had recovered from COVID-19.

This chain joins TRBV28 and TRBJ1-2; a possible D gene is TRBD1 (5 bases). This CDR3 has 15 residues. The V end was cut by 6 bases, the J end by 8 bases, with 22 bases between. The germline CDR1 and CDR2 sequences are MDHEN and SYDVKM. CDR3 nucleotides: TGTGCCAGCAGCCCTGAAAACCTGGGGCCCTCGGGCTACACCTTC. It encodes CASSPENLGPSGYTF.

The CDR3 loop is CASSYSLGGVHGYTF. Here the CDR3 DNA reads TGTGCCAGCAGTTACTCCCTGGGAGGGGTTCATGGCTACACCTTC. V is TRBV6-5 and J is TRBJ1-2; D is possibly TRBD1 (5 bases). The CDR3 runs to 15 residues. Trimming pared 0 bases from V and 6 bases from J, leaving 14 bases between. CDR1 and CDR2 (germline): MNHEY, SVGAGI.

The count of this clone is one. The chain combines TRBV11-2 with TRBJ2-5; 7 nucleotides line up with TRBD1. Unmatched junction bases numbered 4, after V lost 4 bases and J lost 2 bases. There are 14 residues in the CDR3. Germline V gives CDR1 SGHAT, CDR2 FQNNGV. CDR3 in DNA: TGTGCCAGCAGCTCCCGGACAGGACAAGAGACCCAGTACTTC. It is translated as CASSSRTGQETQYF.

This clone was detected only a few times. The V gene is TRBV12-3 or TRBV12-4, the J gene TRBJ1-2; weak D call: TRBD1 (5 bases). V was cut by 5 bases and J by 4 bases, with 11 bases left in between. The CDR3 totals 13 residues. CDR3 nucleotide sequence: TGTGCCAGCAGTCCGGGGGGAAGCTATGGCTACACCTTC. It translates to CASSPGGSYGYTF.

This clone showed up just a few times. This chain uses TRBV4-1 with TRBJ1-3; possibly TRBD1 for D (5 bases). Trimming left V 0 bases short and J 3 bases short, with 12 bases between. The CDR3 contains 16 residues. Germline-derived CDR1 and CDR2 are MGHRA and YSYEKL. The CDR3 DNA is TGCGCCAGCAGCCAAGATCCGCGGGGGGGTGGAAACACCATATATTTT. Protein sequence: CASSQDPRGGGNTIYF.

The J gene is TRBJ1-6, the V gene TRBV7-9, with D perhaps TRBD1 (5 bases). The germline V gene has CDR1 SEHNR and CDR2 FQNEAQ (reference sequence). The CDR3 covers 14 residues. The ends were cut back, 5 bases at V and 10 bases at J, with 15 bases in the middle. The CDR3 spells CASSLAGTGSPLHF. The DNA for the CDR3 is TGTGCCAGCAGCCTCGCCGGGACTGGGTCACCCCTCCACTTT.

This chain connects TRBV15 to TRBJ2-3; D is uncertain. CDR1 LNHNV and CDR2 YYDKDF come from the germline V gene (reference sequence). V was cut by 2 bases and J by 1 base, with 13 bases left in between. CDR3 length: 16 amino acids. The CDR3 region has the DNA TGTGCCACCAGCAGAACCCGGTTATCCGGCACAGATACGCAGTATTTT. Its translation is CATSRTRLSGTDTQYF.

The gene calls are TRBV10-2 and TRBJ2-7; TRBD1 is a possible D gene (5 bases). CDR3 length: 13 amino acids. Germline V gene data show CDR1 as WSHSY and CDR2 as SAAADI. Trimming pared 6 bases from V and 3 bases from J, leaving 12 bases between. The CDR3 protein is CASRTVSNYEQYF. The CDR3 coding sequence is TGCGCCAGCAGGACAGTATCCAACTACGAGCAGTACTTC.

This chain uses TRBV4-2 with TRBJ2-3, with 8 positions matching TRBD2. Germline V gives CDR1 LGHNA, CDR2 YNFKEQ. With V trimmed by 0 bases and J by 3 bases, 5 bases remained unmatched. This CDR3 comprises 16 residues. CDR3 residues: CASSQDLGGGTDTQYF. The DNA of the CDR3 is TGTGCCAGCAGCCAAGATCTAGGCGGGGGGACAGATACGCAGTATTTT.

The chain uses TRBV7-2 and TRBJ2-5; weak D call: TRBD1 (5 bases). The CDR3 runs 14 residues. In germline, CDR1 is SGHTA, CDR2 FQGNSA. V shed 8 bases and J shed 5 bases, with 18 bases lying between them. The DNA for the CDR3 is TGTGCCAGCGGTTCGGGCCCCTCAGGGGAGACCCAGTACTTC. Its protein product is CASGSGPSGETQYF. Drawing the rest from reference TRBV7-2 and TRBJ2-5, the complete variable domain is GAGVSQSPSNKVTEKGKDVELRCDPISGHTALYWYRQSLGQGLEFLIYFQGNSAPDKSGLPSDRFSAERTGGSVSTLTIQRTQQEDSAVYLCASGSGPSGETQYFGPGTRLLVL.

The CDR3 nucleotides read TGTGCTAGTGGTCTCGGGATAGGAGAGACCCAGTACTTC. Its translation: CASGLGIGETQYF. The chain joins TRBV12-5 to TRBJ2-5; a weak D match, TRBD2 (5 bases). This CDR3 has 13 amino acids. Germline CDR1 LGHNT, CDR2 FRNRAP. V was cut by 5 bases and J by 4 bases, with 11 bases left in between.

This chain links TRBV7-8 with TRBJ2-1; TRBD2 agrees at 14 bases. Germline values: CDR1 SGHVS, CDR2 FQNEAQ. There are 18 residues in the CDR3. Unmatched junction bases numbered 9, after V lost 5 bases and J lost 3 bases. CDR3 protein: CASSPGTSGSSLYNEQFF. In DNA, the CDR3 is TGTGCCAGCAGCCCGGGGACTAGCGGGAGCAGCCTCTACAATGAGCAGTTCTTC.

This chain uses TRBV19 with TRBJ2-1, with 12 bases lining up with TRBD2. Germline CDR1 and CDR2: LNHDA and SQIVND (reference sequence). The CDR3 extends over 15 amino acids. V gave up 6 bases and J gave up 5 bases; unmatched junction bases: 5. The CDR3 sequence: CASRSWTSGDNEQFF. CDR3 sequence (DNA): TGTGCCAGTAGGAGTTGGACTAGCGGGGACAATGAGCAGTTCTTC.